This T cell receptor (beta chain) emerged from a study of blood T cell repertoires in COVID-19. About the study: COVID-19 samples from acute and convalescent phases originated in the United States, Italy and Spain.

The length of the CDR3 is 15 residues. V was shortened by 5 bases and J by 7 bases, with 17 bases between the two germline ends. Germline values: CDR1 MDHEN, CDR2 SYDVKM. Researchers sorted participants into cohorts using their self-reported clinical history. Two negative PCRs, clearance, or symptom resolution were required of recovered Cohort 3 donors. Measured with immunoSEQ multiplex PCR; TCRdb has only the in-frame clones, and not every one. The profile shows about 140,000 clones, about three quarters of them singletons. The sample consisted of PBMCs or T cells enriched from blood (not recorded which). The clonotype originates from a woman aged 45-65 years who had recovered from COVID-19. The chain links TRBV28 to TRBJ1-4; D may be TRBD1 (6 bases). CDR3 nucleotide sequence: TGTGCCAGCAGTCCCGGACAGTCGTTGGCTGAAAAACTGTTTTTT. It translates to CASSPGQSLAEKLFF. Full variable domain (outside the CDR3, taken from reference TRBV28 and TRBJ1-4): DVKVTQSSRYLVKRTGEKVFLECVQDMDHENMFWYRQDPGLGLRLIYFSYDVKMKEKGDIPEGYSVSREKKERFSLILESASTNQTSMYLCASSPGQSLAEKLFFGSGTQLSVL.